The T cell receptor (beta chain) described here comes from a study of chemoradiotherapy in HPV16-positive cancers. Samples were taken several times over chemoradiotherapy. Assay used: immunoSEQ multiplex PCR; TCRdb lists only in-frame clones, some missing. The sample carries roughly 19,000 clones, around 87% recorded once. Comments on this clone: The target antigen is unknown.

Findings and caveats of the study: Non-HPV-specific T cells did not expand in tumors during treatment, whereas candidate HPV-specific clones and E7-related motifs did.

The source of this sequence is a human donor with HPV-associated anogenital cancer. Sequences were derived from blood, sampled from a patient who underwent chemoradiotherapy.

This CDR3 reads CASGPTRGTRGSDTQYF. For the CDR3, the DNA is TGTGCCAGCGGACCCACGCGCGGGACTAGAGGCTCAGATACGCAGTATTTT. The chain couples TRBV7-9 to TRBJ2-3; 8 positions agree with TRBD2. The CDR3 runs 17 residues. Germline-derived CDR1 and CDR2 are SEHNR and FQNEAQ (reference sequence). With 8 bases clipped from V and 4 bases from J, the junction kept 17 bases outside the gene matches.